This T cell receptor (beta chain) was obtained from a study of CD8+ T cells in alopecia areata. Study summary: Among treated patients, oral tofacitinib was administered at 5 to 10 mg twice daily. Tofacitinib continued for 6 to 18 months and was then withheld for 6 months. Study outcomes and limitations: Scalp clonality and expanded CD8+ clones among the top 100 were significantly decreased by tofacitinib. Only one nonresponder was present, which leaves the link between baseline CD8+ expansion and response uncertain.

RNA extraction and reverse transcription yielded cDNA as sequencing template. Sequenced by immunoSEQ multiplex PCR; TCRdb stores in-frame clones only, minus some. The sample holds over 80,000 clones; about 40% are singletons and the top ten take less than 20%. As for this clone: The antigen is not known.

Treatment given: oral pan-JAK inhibitor, 5-10 mg twice daily. Looked up from germline, CDR1 is SGDLS and CDR2 is YYNGEE. The V gene lost 3 bases and the J gene lost 5 bases, with 14 bases spanning the gap. This CDR3 is 14 amino acids long. This clonotype was sampled from a human donor with alopecia areata. This sequence joins TRBV9 and TRBJ2-5; D may correspond to TRBD1 or TRBD2 (5 bases each). This material consisted of CD8+ T cells sorted from blood, taken at week 24, from a patient treated with tofacitinib. For the CDR3, the DNA is TGTGCCAGCAGCGCTGGGACGCCTGGGGAGACCCAGTACTTC. Translation: CASSAGTPGETQYF.